This T cell receptor (beta chain) was sequenced for a study of T cells after posttransplantation cyclophosphamide (TCRdb year 2016). Study-level background: T cell repertoire reconstitution was tracked by TRB sequencing after myeloablative bone marrow transplantation in which posttransplantation cyclophosphamide was used as GVHD prophylaxis. Public TRB sequences were compared against a database of over 3,000 sequences linked to responses to pathogens, tumor antigens, self-antigens and alloantigens. TRB sequencing was also done on up to 3 additional blood samples from 2 to 5.2 years after transplant in 3 patients, and on pretransplant blood from several patients. Antigen receptor sequencing was done on samples from about 34 PTCy-treated patients and from approximately 15 related bone marrow donors of those patients. Because TRA and TRB clonality were tightly correlated in roughly 10 samples, subsequent TCR analyses were focused on TRB only. Blood from every one of the 30 to 35 PTCy patients who had 1-year posttransplant specimens underwent TRB sequencing. What the study reported, not specific to this receptor: Across 35 to 45 patients, TRB clonality was highly associated with recipient CMV seropositivity and CMV reactivation, and diversity in PTCy patients was similar to diversity in CNI/methotrexate controls. The TRB repertoires of T cells infiltrating skin or the GI tract showed only limited overlap with the TRB repertoires found in blood. At 1-2 months, donor-recipient similarity was low but rose over the first year, and the later blood repertoires were often dominated by donor CD8+ memory clones.

The PTCy-treated patients were drawn from a prospective, multi-institutional clinical trial. Peripheral blood and bone marrow mononuclear cells were isolated by Ficoll-Hypaque density centrifugation and were cryopreserved. There are a few counts of this clone. It has no known antigen specificity. No qualities accompany the bases; no much larger clone lies one base away. The germline V gene yields SGHRS for CDR1 and YFSETQ for CDR2. Germline trimming amounts to 0 bases on V and 4 bases on J, with 16 as the count of junction bases outside the gene matches. The cysteine opens and the phenylalanine closes a CDR3 of 19 amino acids. The CDR3 DNA has 57 bases and is translated from base 1. TRB sequencing used genomic DNA with the immunoSEQ assay at survey resolution or the hsTCRB kit. In the source study's methods: The immunoSEQ software handled initial read processing, and the LymphoSeq R package was used for repertoire analyses. Clonality was calculated as 1 minus normalized Shannon entropy, and the Gini coefficient was also calculated for each TRB dataset. To infer phenotypes in unsorted samples, TRB sequences from sorted subsets of the recipient or donor were mapped onto unsorted samples from the same recipient. Entries here come from immuneACCESS through TCRdb and include only in-frame sequences with V and J called. Some clones fail to appear in such tables; in the studies checked, an unresolved V gene covers under half of the shortfall, and the cause of the remainder is unknown. That table supplies the V and J calls and clone size; D and trimming were determined from the DNA. The sample data list tens of thousands of clones, and more than 70% of these were observed just once. The ten top clones hold approximately 6.8% of the sample.

Sample: PBMCs. The chain joins TRBV5-1 to TRBJ2-7; TRBD2 matches 10 bases in the middle. The TCR comes from a woman in her sixties with a blood cancer, CMV-positive, and with a related stem cell donor. The CDR3 region reads CASSLEPQLAGLYSYEQYF. The DNA is TGCGCCAGCAGCTTGGAGCCGCAACTAGCGGGGCTATACTCTTACGAGCAGTACTTC.